The 20 T cell receptor beta chains presented below share a single source sample, sequenced in a study of Ad26.COV2.S vaccination and SARS-CoV-2 variants. Using immunoSEQ multiplex PCR, the repertoire was profiled, and TCRdb retains in-frame clones only, with some absent. The data show roughly 380,000 clones, 88% seen once. Treatment in this sample: some 20 received Ad26.COV2.S at low or high dose, single or two shots; five or six received placebo; per-sample allocation not given. All samples were drawn on day 63, counting from the first vaccine or placebo injection. The sample was peripheral blood, taken in a trial of Ad26.COV2.S vaccine versus placebo. The source is a person aged 18-60 years who received the Ad26.COV2.S COVID-19 vaccine or a placebo.

The V call is TRBV12-3 or TRBV12-4, the J call TRBJ2-2; D gene unclear. The CDR3 extends over 12 amino acids. With 6 bases removed from V and 6 bases from J, the gap between germline ends came to 8 bases. The CDR3 nucleotides read TGTGCCAGCAGCGGATCAGCCGGGGAGCTGTTTTTT. It translates to CASSGSAGELFF.

This sequence joins TRBV5-4 and TRBJ2-2; TRBD2 aligns across 8 bases. The germline V gene encodes CDR1 SGHNT and CDR2 YYREEE (reference sequence). Trimming at V came to 4 bases and at J to 3 bases, leaving 8 bases not matched to a gene. The CDR3 has 16 amino acids. Written as DNA, the CDR3 is TGTGCCAGCAGCCCGCGGGGTAGCGGGGACACCGGGGAGCTGTTTTTT. It is translated as CASSPRGSGDTGELFF.

The chain employs TRBV9 and TRBJ2-7; D is tentatively TRBD1 or TRBD2 (5 bases each). V was clipped by 0 bases and J by 4 bases, with 14 bases between them. The CDR3 is made up of 15 amino acids. CDR1 is SGDLS, CDR2 YYNGEE, per germline. The CDR3 loop reads CASSVESGTAYEQYF. The CDR3 nucleotides are TGTGCCAGCAGCGTAGAATCCGGGACGGCTTACGAGCAGTACTTC.

Here the CDR3 DNA reads TGTGCCAGCAGTGAAATACAGGGGGTCTATGGCTACACCTTC. Amino acid sequence: CASSEIQGVYGYTF. This chain links TRBV6-1 with TRBJ1-2; 8 bases are a match to TRBD1. CDR1 is MNHNS and CDR2 is SASEGT in the germline V gene. This CDR3 has 14 residues. V gave up 2 bases and J gave up 4 bases; unmatched junction bases: 3.

This chain links TRBV30 with TRBJ2-5; 8 bases map to TRBD2. This CDR3 region has 14 residues. The V gene end was trimmed by 2 bases and the J gene end by 2 bases; junction bases not matched to a gene: 4. CDR1 and CDR2 (germline): GTSNPN, SVGIG (reference sequence). This chain's CDR3 is CAWSNGGGQETQYF. The CDR3 DNA is TGTGCCTGGAGTAACGGGGGGGGACAAGAGACCCAGTACTTC.

The chain couples TRBV6-6 to TRBJ2-5, with TRBD1 identical over 7 bases. Germline CDR1 reads MNHNY; CDR2 reads SVGAGI (reference sequence). The CDR3 covers 14 residues. V lost 3 bases to trimming and J lost 4 bases; unmatched junction nucleotides: 5. The CDR3 here is CASSYRGGRETQYF. The CDR3 nucleotides read TGTGCCAGCAGTTATCGAGGGGGCAGAGAGACCCAGTACTTC.

The chain combines TRBV6-5 with TRBJ1-4; possible D gene TRBD1, 5 bases. The germline gives CDR1 MNHEY, CDR2 SVGAGI. This CDR3 is 15 amino acids long. The V end was cut by 8 bases, the J end by 0 bases, with 13 bases between. In nucleotides, the CDR3 is TGTGCCAGCGGGGCAGGGACTGCAACTAATGAAAAACTGTTTTTT. As protein: CASGAGTATNEKLFF.

This clone was recorded a few times. The gene calls are TRBV19 and TRBJ1-6; weak D call: TRBD1 (5 bases). The CDR3 contains 14 residues. Germline values: CDR1 LNHDA, CDR2 SQIVND (reference sequence). V lost 3 bases and J lost 4, with 7 bases in between. Here the CDR3 reads CASSMGEYNSPLHF. The CDR3, as DNA: TGTGCCAGTAGTATGGGGGAATATAATTCACCCCTCCACTTT.

The chain is built from TRBV2 and TRBJ2-6, with D possibly being TRBD2 (6 bases). Germline CDR1 and CDR2: SNHLY and FYNNEI. The V and J ends lost 4 bases and 0 bases respectively, with 10 bases between them. The CDR3 covers 16 residues. DNA of the CDR3: TGTGCCAGCAGTGGCCCCGGGAGCTCTGGGGCCAACGTCCTGACTTTC. Encoded protein: CASSGPGSSGANVLTF.

A note on this clone: Other DNA variants within this sample encode the same CDR3. The chain employs TRBV2 and TRBJ2-7, with 8 bases fitting TRBD1. Germline V CDR1 and CDR2: SNHLY, FYNNEI. Germline trimming cut 3 bases from V and 3 bases from J; bases unmatched to any gene: 4. The CDR3 sequence is 14 residues long. The CDR3 DNA follows: TGTGCCAGCAGTGATGGGACAGGCGACTACGAGCAGTACTTC. Its translation is CASSDGTGDYEQYF. The whole variable domain, filled in from reference TRBV2 and TRBJ2-7, reads EPEVTQTPSHQVTQMGQEVILRCVPISNHLYFYWYRQILGQKVEFLVSFYNNEISEKSEIFDDQFSVERPDGSNFTLKIRSTKLEDSAMYFCASSDGTGDYEQYFGPGTRLTVT.

The chain joins TRBV4-2 to TRBJ2-7, with TRBD1 matching over 11 bases. V trimming: 5 bases; J trimming: 3 bases; junction bases outside the gene matches: 12. CDR3 length: 17 residues. The germline V gene encodes CDR1 LGHNA and CDR2 YNFKEQ. CDR3 nucleotides: TGTGCCAGCAGCACCATCGAAACCGGGACAGGGGGCTACGAGCAGTACTTC. Translation gives CASSTIETGTGGYEQYF.

The chain couples TRBV6-5 to TRBJ1-1, with D unresolved. The germline CDR1 and CDR2 sequences are MNHEY and SVGAGI. The germline V and J ends were trimmed by 0 bases and 4 bases, with 6 bases remaining between them. The CDR3 has 13 residues. The CDR3 is CASSYSAGTEAFF. In DNA form, the CDR3 reads TGTGCCAGCAGTTACTCGGCAGGCACTGAAGCTTTCTTT.

V and J are TRBV7-8 and TRBJ1-1; TRBD1 matches 7 bases. Germline CDR1 is SGHVS and CDR2 is FQNEAQ. Trimming at V came to 5 bases and at J to 8 bases, leaving 8 bases not matched to a gene. The CDR3 has 13 amino acids. The DNA for the CDR3 is TGTGCCAGCAGCATGGACAGGAGCCTAGAAGCTTTCTTT. Residues: CASSMDRSLEAFF.

As for this clone: A much more abundant neighbour one base away suggests this may be a read error. V gene TRBV7-6 combines with J gene TRBJ2-2, with D uncertain. The V and J ends lost 2 bases and 4 bases respectively, with 5 bases between them. The CDR3 covers 13 residues. CDR1 SGHVS and CDR2 FNYEAQ come from the germline V gene. As DNA, the CDR3 is TGTGCCAGCAGCTTATTGGGCACCGGGGAGCTGTTTTTT. Its protein is CASSLLGTGELFF. The full variable domain, rest sourced from reference TRBV7-6 and TRBJ2-2, is GAGVSQSPRYKVTKRGQDVALRCDPISGHVSLYWYRQALGQGPEFLTYFNYEAQQDKSGLPNDRFSAERPEGSISTLTIQRTEQRDSAMYRCASSLLGTGELFFGEGSRLTVL.

This rearrangement joins TRBV29-1 to TRBJ2-1; tentative D call: TRBD2 (5 bases). The germline V gene encodes CDR1 SQVTM and CDR2 ANQGSEA. The CDR3 spans 12 residues. The ends were cut back, 5 bases at V and 7 bases at J, with 12 bases in the middle. The CDR3 sequence: CSVSATSNEQFF. In nucleotides, the CDR3 is TGCAGCGTTAGTGCCACTAGTAATGAGCAGTTCTTC.

This chain uses TRBV25-1 with TRBJ2-1, with TRBD2 matching 10 bases. Germline V lookup: CDR1 MGHDK, CDR2 SYGVNS. This CDR3 spans 15 amino acids. J was trimmed by 6 bases and V by 2 bases; bases with no gene match: 4. The CDR3 DNA reads as TGTGCCAGCAGTGAACGGGCTAGCGGGGGCAATGAGCAGTTCTTC. Its protein product is CASSERASGGNEQFF.

J is TRBJ1-1 and V is TRBV10-1; TRBD1 is a possible D gene (5 bases). The CDR3 loop spans 13 amino acids. Trimming cost V 6 bases and J 2 bases, with 10 bases left between them. Germline CDR1 is WNHNN and CDR2 is SYGVQD (reference sequence). CDR3 region: CASSKTDNTEAFF. The DNA of the CDR3 is TGCGCCAGCAGCAAGACAGACAACACTGAAGCTTTCTTT.

CDR3 residues: CASSLVRGQGVNEQFF. The CDR3 nucleotides are TGTGCCAGCAGCTTAGTTCGAGGACAGGGGGTCAATGAGCAGTTCTTC. This chain joins TRBV11-2 and TRBJ2-1; 10 bases fit TRBD1. The CDR3 runs 16 residues. Losses at the gene ends were 1 base for V and 6 bases for J; bases not matched to a gene: 6. From germline, CDR1 is SGHAT and CDR2 FQNNGV.

The V gene is TRBV12-3 or TRBV12-4, the J gene TRBJ2-3; 7 nucleotides align to TRBD2. J was trimmed by 4 bases and V by 7 bases; bases with no gene match: 5. The length of the CDR3 is 13 residues. CDR3 protein: CASIFGGSDTQYF. The CDR3 DNA is TGTGCCAGCATATTCGGGGGGTCAGATACGCAGTATTTT.

V and J are TRBV7-9 and TRBJ1-1; a possible D gene is TRBD1 (5 bases). Germline assignment: CDR1 SEHNR and CDR2 FQNEAQ (reference sequence). V was trimmed by 3 bases and J by 9 bases, leaving 11 bases between them. The CDR3 loop spans 12 amino acids. This chain's CDR3 is CASSFDRVKAFF. CDR3 coding DNA: TGTGCCAGCAGCTTTGACAGAGTGAAAGCTTTCTTT.